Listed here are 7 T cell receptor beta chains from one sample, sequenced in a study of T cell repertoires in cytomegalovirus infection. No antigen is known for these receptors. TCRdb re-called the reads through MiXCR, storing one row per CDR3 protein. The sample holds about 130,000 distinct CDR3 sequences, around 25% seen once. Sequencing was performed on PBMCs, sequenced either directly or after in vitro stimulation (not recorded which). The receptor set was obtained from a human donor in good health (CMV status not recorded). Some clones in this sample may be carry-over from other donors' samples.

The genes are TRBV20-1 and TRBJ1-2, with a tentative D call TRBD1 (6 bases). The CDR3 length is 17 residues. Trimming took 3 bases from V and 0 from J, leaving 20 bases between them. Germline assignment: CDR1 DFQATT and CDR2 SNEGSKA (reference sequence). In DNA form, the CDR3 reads TGCAGTGCTAGTGTAAGGGGCAGGGGCGTTTCTAACTATGGCTACACCTTC. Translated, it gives CSASVRGRGVSNYGYTF.

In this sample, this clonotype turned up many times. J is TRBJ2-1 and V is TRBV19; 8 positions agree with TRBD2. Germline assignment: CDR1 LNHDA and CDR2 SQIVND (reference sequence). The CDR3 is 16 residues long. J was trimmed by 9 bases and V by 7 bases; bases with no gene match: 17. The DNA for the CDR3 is TGTGCCAGTACCCTATCGCGGGGGGCCCCCTCGGTTGAGCAGTTCTTC. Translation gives CASTLSRGAPSVEQFF.

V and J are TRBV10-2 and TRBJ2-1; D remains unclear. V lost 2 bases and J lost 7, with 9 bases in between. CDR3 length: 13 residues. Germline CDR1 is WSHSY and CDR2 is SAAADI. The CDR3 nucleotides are TGCGCCAGCAGTGAGGTCTATTCTAATGAGCAGTTCTTC. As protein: CASSEVYSNEQFF.

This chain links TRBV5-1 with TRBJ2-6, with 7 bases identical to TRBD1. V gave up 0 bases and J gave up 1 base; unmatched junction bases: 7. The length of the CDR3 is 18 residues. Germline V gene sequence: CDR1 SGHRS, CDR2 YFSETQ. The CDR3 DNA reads TGCGCCAGCAGCTTGGCCGGGACAGACCTATCTGGGGCCAACGTCCTGACTTTC. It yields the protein CASSLAGTDLSGANVLTF. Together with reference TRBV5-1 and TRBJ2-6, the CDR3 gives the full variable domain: KAGVTQTPRYLIKTRGQQVTLSCSPISGHRSVSWYQQTPGQGLQFLFEYFSETQRNKGNFPGRFSGRQFSNSRSEMNVSTLELGDSALYLCASSLAGTDLSGANVLTFGAGSRLTVL.

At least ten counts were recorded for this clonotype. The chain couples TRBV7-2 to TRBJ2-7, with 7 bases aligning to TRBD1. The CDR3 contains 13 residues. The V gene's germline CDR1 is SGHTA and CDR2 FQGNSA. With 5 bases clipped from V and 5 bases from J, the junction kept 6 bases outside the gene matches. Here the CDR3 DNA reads TGTGCCAGCAGCGTAGACAGGGAAAACGAGCAGTACTTC. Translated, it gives CASSVDRENEQYF.

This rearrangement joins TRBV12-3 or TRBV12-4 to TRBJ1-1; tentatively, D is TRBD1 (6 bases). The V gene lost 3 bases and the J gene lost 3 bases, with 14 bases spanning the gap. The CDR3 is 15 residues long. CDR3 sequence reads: CASSLTQGRDTEAFF. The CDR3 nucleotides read TGTGCCAGCAGTTTGACACAGGGAAGGGACACTGAAGCTTTCTTT.

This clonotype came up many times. The CDR3 region has the DNA TGTGCCAGCAGCGGACTAGCGGGAGTGGAGCAGTTCTTC. Its translation is CASSGLAGVEQFF. V and J are TRBV27 and TRBJ2-1; 13 bases map to TRBD2. Germline V lookup: CDR1 MNHEY, CDR2 SMNVEV (reference sequence). This CDR3 is 13 amino acids long. V lost 6 bases and J lost 10; bases outside the gene matches: 3.